This T cell receptor (beta chain) emerged from a study of T cells in Graves' hyperthyroidism and ophthalmopathy. Study-wide results and limits: Through a model of 13 V-J features, ophthalmopathy was separated from stable hyperthyroidism.

RNA transcripts yielded amplified TCR beta CDR3 regions. During a first-round RT-PCR of the TCR CDR3, the HTBI primer set was used. TCRdb analysed the multiplex PCR reads with MiXCR anew, one entry per CDR3 protein. The sample records under 350,000 distinct CDR3 sequences, 10% to 15% being singletons. This clonotype showed up many times. The antigen is not known. Uncontrolled infections, other autoimmune diseases, pregnancy or lactation led to exclusion of patients. Thyroid ultrasound, orbital computed tomography, clinical symptoms, and serum thyroxine and TRAb underpinned diagnoses. The blood sample was taken at first hyperthyroidism diagnosis, before any ophthalmopathy symptoms. The origin of this receptor is a woman in her 30s with Graves' hyperthyroidism that later progressed to Graves' ophthalmopathy. Sample: blood.

CDR3 residues: CASSPGPKDTQYF. The CDR3 coding sequence is TGTGCCAGCAGTCCGGGCCCCAAGGATACGCAGTATTTT. V gene TRBV6-1 combines with J gene TRBJ2-3; D not resolved. The V and J ends lost 5 bases and 6 bases respectively, with 12 bases between them. This CDR3 spans 13 amino acids. Germline lookup yields CDR1 MNHNS and CDR2 SASEGT.